One TCR beta chain is described in this entry. Libraries were prepared by immunoSEQ multiplex PCR; TCRdb keeps only in-frame clonotypes and omits some of them. The sample holds 700,000 or so clones; 70% to 90% are singletons and the top ten take roughly 0.01%. This sample is drawn from a study of shared T cell receptors in the human thymus. The germline gives CDR1 SGHTA, CDR2 FQGNSA. The CDR3 is made up of 14 amino acids. Trimming shortened V by 6 bases and J by 5 bases, and 14 bases separated the two germline ends. These sequences were also reported in another study, on human thymus T cells. That publication notes: Donors consisted of healthy Finnish infants (having corrective surgery for congenital heart defects). Seemingly biased V and J gene usage marked thymic and blood repertoires. Unrelated individuals reportedly shared highly overlapping thymic TCR repertoires.

The chain couples TRBV7-2 to TRBJ1-5; no firm D call. This clonotype was obtained from a girl under three years old with a congenital heart defect. Specimen: thymocytes. CDR3 sequence: CASSPRSHDQPQHF. In DNA, the CDR3 is TGTGCCAGCAGTCCTAGGAGTCATGATCAGCCCCAGCATTTT.